The 5 T cell receptor beta chains below were found in one sample sequenced in a study of cytomegalovirus exposure and HLA in healthy donors. The study ran its PCR with 60 Vbeta and 13 Jbeta primers. The protocol was immunoSEQ multiplex PCR, while the TCRdb copy is restricted to in-frame clones and leaves out a portion. The data show roughly 86,000 clones, about 79% seen once. What was sequenced was PBMCs. These receptors originate from a female donor in good health and CMV-seronegative.

This chain links TRBV29-1 with TRBJ2-2; 7 bases map to TRBD1. Germline V CDR1 and CDR2: SQVTM, ANQGSEA. The CDR3 covers 12 residues. V was clipped by 7 bases and J by 4 bases; unmatched bases: 3. CDR3 in amino acids: CSAPGGTGELFF. The CDR3 DNA follows: TGCAGCGCCCCAGGGGGCACCGGGGAGCTGTTTTTT.

The chain is built from TRBV27 and TRBJ1-1; perhaps TRBD1 as D (5 bases). The CDR3 has 14 residues. The V end was cut by 0 bases, the J end by 2 bases, with 7 bases between. The germline CDR1 and CDR2 sequences are MNHEY and SMNVEV (reference sequence). The CDR3, as DNA: TGTGCCAGCAGTTTATCGGGGGGAAACACTGAAGCTTTCTTT. It encodes CASSLSGGNTEAFF.

V usage is TRBV6-5 and J usage is TRBJ2-7; TRBD2 aligns across 8 bases. This CDR3 region has 15 residues. V was pared by 1 base and J by 6 bases, with 8 bases of the junction left unmatched. Germline V CDR1 and CDR2: MNHEY, SVGAGI. The DNA of the CDR3 is TGTGCCAGCAGTTACTTCGCCAGCGGGAGTGGCGAGCAGTACTTC. This translates into CASSYFASGSGEQYF.

The chain links TRBV10-3 to TRBJ2-7; 7 bases match TRBD1. Looked up from germline, CDR1 is ENHRY and CDR2 is SYGVKD. This CDR3 region has 14 residues. The V segment lost 0 bases and the J segment 7 bases; nucleotides outside the gene matches: 6. Written as DNA, the CDR3 is TGTGCCATCAGTGAGTCTGGCCAGGGGGAAGAGCAGTACTTC. Translated, it gives CAISESGQGEEQYF.

The chain joins TRBV4-1 to TRBJ2-7; possible D gene TRBD2, 5 bases. This CDR3 has 13 amino acids. V was cut by 0 bases and J by 6 bases, with 9 bases left in between. Per the germline V gene, CDR1 is MGHRA and CDR2 is YSYEKL. In DNA form, the CDR3 reads TGCGCCAGCAGCCAAGATCTCGAGGGCGAGCAGTACTTC. Translation: CASSQDLEGEQYF.